This T cell receptor (beta chain) was sequenced during a study of beta chain features in type 1 diabetes. Study-level points and caveats: All four CD4+ subsets from Type 1 diabetes patients carried moderately but significantly shorter TCRB CDR3s.

Germline values: CDR1 LGHNA, CDR2 YNFKEQ. Between the trimmed V and J ends, which lost 4 bases and 11 bases, there was a span of 14 bases. This CDR3 has 12 residues. Expressed TCRB transcripts got sequenced, as all isolated RNA was reverse transcribed. Data came from immunoSEQ multiplex PCR; TCRdb stores just in-frame clones and leaves some out. The sample has approximately 140,000 clones, approximately 9% seen once; the top ten hold 0.7% to 0.85%. Remarks on this clone: The antigen is not known.

This chain links TRBV4-2 with TRBJ1-1; maybe TRBD1 (5 bases). This receptor was taken from a man aged 25-45 years with type 1 diabetes. The sample consisted of central memory CD4+ T cells from blood. The CDR3 region is CASSRQSLRAFF. In DNA form, the CDR3 reads TGTGCCAGCAGCCGACAGTCGCTCAGGGCTTTCTTT.